Shown below are 27 T cell receptor beta chains from a single sample sequenced in a study of CD8 T cells in ankylosing spondylitis. MiXCR, applied by TCRdb to the 5' RACE reads, yields one record per CDR3 protein. The repertoire holds about 130,000 distinct CDR3 sequences, with roughly 8.8% as singletons. The material sequenced was blood, either unsorted or a sorted T cell fraction (not recorded which). These receptor sequences come from a male donor with ankylosing spondylitis or in good health (not recorded which).

This clonotype was seen many times. The gene calls are TRBV14 and TRBJ2-3, with D perhaps TRBD2 (5 bases). The CDR3 runs 14 residues. V lost 0 bases, J lost 4 bases, and 8 bases lay in between. CDR1 and CDR2 (germline): SGHDN, FVKESK. CDR3 nucleotides: TGTGCCAGCAGCCAAGAATGGGGAGCAGATACGCAGTATTTT. Translating gives CASSQEWGADTQYF.

This clonotype came up many times. This chain links TRBV18 with TRBJ2-1, with D tentatively TRBD1 (6 bases). Germline CDR1 KGHSH, CDR2 LQKENI. Deletions cut 2 bases from V and 3 bases from J, with 14 bases between. CDR3 length: 16 residues. CDR3 residues: CASSPSRDTYYNEQFF. The CDR3 bases are TGTGCCAGCTCACCAAGCCGGGACACCTACTACAATGAGCAGTTCTTC. Full variable domain (rest looked up from reference TRBV18 and TRBJ2-1): NAGVMQNPRHLVRRRGQEARLRCSPMKGHSHVYWYRQLPEEGLKFMVYLQKENIIDESGMPKERFSAEFPKEGPSILRIQQVVRGDSAAYFCASSPSRDTYYNEQFFGPGTRLTVL.

There are many counts of this clonotype. The rearrangement uses TRBV29-1 and TRBJ2-1; weak D call: TRBD1 (6 bases). This CDR3 has 13 amino acids. V was cut by 1 base and J by 9 bases, with 13 bases left in between. Looked up from germline, CDR1 is SQVTM and CDR2 is ANQGSEA. The CDR3 region has the DNA TGCAGCGTTGAAGGTCAGGGGATGGGTGAGCAGTTCTTC. Its protein product is CSVEGQGMGEQFF.

This clonotype occurred a few times. The chain uses TRBV12-3 or TRBV12-4 and TRBJ1-1, with 7 bases identical to TRBD1. The CDR3 runs to 17 residues. J was trimmed by 4 bases and V by 5 bases; bases with no gene match: 16. Written as DNA, the CDR3 is TGTGCCAGCAGTCCAGGGGCAGGGGGAGGTGTCAGCACTGAAGCTTTCTTT. Translation gives CASSPGAGGGVSTEAFF.

In its sample, this clonotype was seen many times. The J gene is TRBJ2-1, the V gene TRBV12-3 or TRBV12-4; 11 bases line up with TRBD2. The CDR3 loop spans 16 amino acids. J was trimmed by 5 bases and V by 5 bases; bases with no gene match: 8. The CDR3 DNA follows: TGTGCCAGCAGTCGCCAACTAGCGGGAGTTAACAATGAGCAGTTCTTC. It specifies CASSRQLAGVNNEQFF.

This clonotype was found many times. The rearrangement uses TRBV6-1 and TRBJ2-7, with TRBD2 matching 7 bases. Germline V gene sequence: CDR1 MNHNS, CDR2 SASEGT. The CDR3 is 16 residues long. Trimming removed 6 bases from V and 5 bases from J; junction bases left unmatched: 16. CDR3 protein: CASSPTGGGFFHEQYF. In DNA form, the CDR3 reads TGTGCCAGCAGCCCCACTGGGGGGGGATTTTTTCACGAGCAGTACTTC.

This chain connects TRBV11-2 to TRBJ2-4; the match to TRBD2 covers 12 bases. The CDR3 runs 19 residues. With V trimmed by 2 bases and J by 3 bases, 11 bases remained unmatched. Germline lookup yields CDR1 SGHAT and CDR2 FQNNGV. The DNA for the CDR3 is TGTGCCAGCAGCTTACCTAGCGGGAGGGTGGGTGTGGGCAAAAACATTCAGTACTTC. Amino acid sequence: CASSLPSGRVGVGKNIQYF.

This clonotype was detected ten times or more. The chain combines TRBV5-4 with TRBJ2-6; D is unclear. This CDR3 has 21 residues. Trimming took off 0 bases at V and 0 bases at J, with 22 bases between the two ends. Germline CDR1 and CDR2: SGHNT and YYREEE (reference sequence). CDR3 sequence: CASSLDFGSLLSDSGANVLTF. In nucleotides, the CDR3 is TGTGCCAGCAGCTTGGATTTTGGCAGTTTGCTTTCAGACTCTGGGGCCAACGTCCTGACTTTC.

This clonotype was observed at least ten times. J is TRBJ2-1 and V is TRBV6-2 or TRBV6-3, with a possible D match to TRBD2 (5 bases). CDR3 size: 15 residues. Trimming stripped 5 bases from V and 6 bases from J, with 17 bases between. CDR1 is MNHEY and CDR2 is SVGEGT in the germline V gene. CDR3: CASSGTRIGSNEQFF. CDR3 nucleotide sequence: TGTGCCAGCAGTGGAACTAGGATAGGAAGCAATGAGCAGTTCTTC.

The chain carries TRBV29-1 and TRBJ2-5; maybe TRBD2 (5 bases). The CDR3 has 15 residues. Trimming stripped 2 bases from V and 5 bases from J, with 18 bases between. Germline V gene data show CDR1 as SQVTM and CDR2 as ANQGSEA. CDR3 protein: CSVEMRVDVWETQYF. The CDR3 nucleotides read TGCAGCGTTGAAATGAGGGTTGATGTTTGGGAGACCCAGTACTTC.

This clonotype came up many times. The DNA of the CDR3 is TGTGCCAGCAGCGGCACGCCAAGGGGGAAAGGTGAGCAGTTCTTC. It yields the protein CASSGTPRGKGEQFF. The rearrangement uses TRBV4-2 and TRBJ2-1; D possibly corresponds to TRBD1 (6 bases). CDR1 is LGHNA, CDR2 YNFKEQ, per germline. The V and J ends lost 5 bases and 9 bases respectively, with 20 bases between them. The CDR3 has 15 residues.

The V and J genes are TRBV7-3 and TRBJ2-2; 9 nucleotides line up with TRBD2. This CDR3 spans 16 amino acids. V lost 5 bases, J lost 7 bases, and 11 bases stayed unmatched. Germline CDR1 and CDR2: SGHTA and FQGTGA. CDR3 nucleotides: TGTGCCAGCAGCGTTAATTCGCGGGAGGGCGTCGGGGAGCTGTTTTTT. Translating it yields CASSVNSREGVGELFF. The complete variable domain, with remaining parts taken from reference TRBV7-3 and TRBJ2-2, reads GAGVSQTPSNKVTEKGKYVELRCDPISGHTALYWYRQSLGQGPEFLIYFQGTGAADDSGLPNDRFFAVRPEGSVSTLKIQRTERGDSAVYLCASSVNSREGVGELFFGEGSRLTVL.

This sequence joins TRBV20-1 and TRBJ2-3; no reliable D call. The V and J ends lost 6 bases and 4 bases respectively, with 14 bases between them. Germline V CDR1 and CDR2: DFQATT, SNEGSKA (reference sequence). The CDR3 covers 13 residues. The chain's CDR3 is CSALRSISDTQYF. For the CDR3, the DNA is TGCAGTGCCCTGAGGAGCATTTCAGATACGCAGTATTTT.

The table lists this clonotype with many counts. The rearrangement joins TRBV7-2 to TRBJ1-6; 8 bases are shared with TRBD1. V lost 2 bases to trimming and J lost 8 bases; unmatched junction nucleotides: 5. The germline gives CDR1 SGHTA, CDR2 FQGNSA. The CDR3 is made up of 15 amino acids. CDR3 sequence (DNA): TGTGCCAGCAGCTTAACGGACAGGGCCTATTCACCCCTCCACTTT. Translating gives CASSLTDRAYSPLHF. Drawing the rest from reference TRBV7-2 and TRBJ1-6, the complete variable domain is GAGVSQSPSNKVTEKGKDVELRCDPISGHTALYWYRQSLGQGLEFLIYFQGNSAPDKSGLPSDRFSAERTGGSVSTLTIQRTQQEDSAVYLCASSLTDRAYSPLHFGNGTRLTVT.

This clonotype was recorded many times. The genes are TRBV29-1 and TRBJ2-3; D may be TRBD1 (5 bases). The length of the CDR3 is 12 residues. V was pared by 5 bases and J by 4 bases, with 10 bases between. Germline V CDR1 and CDR2: SQVTM, ANQGSEA. The CDR3 nucleotides are TGCAGCGTTCGCCAGGGCGCAGATACGCAGTATTTT. Protein sequence: CSVRQGADTQYF.

The V and J genes are TRBV7-9 and TRBJ1-1; no definite D call. The CDR3 runs 14 residues. V lost 4 bases and J 1 base, leaving 10 bases between the germline ends. The V gene's germline CDR1 is SEHNR and CDR2 FQNEAQ (reference sequence). CDR3 loop: CASSSLVGNTEAFF. DNA of the CDR3: TGTGCCAGCAGCTCCTTAGTGGGGAACACTGAAGCTTTCTTT. The full variable domain, completed using reference TRBV7-9 and TRBJ1-1, is DTGVSQNPRHKITKRGQNVTFRCDPISEHNRLYWYRQTLGQGPEFLTYFQNEAQLEKSRLLSDRFSAERPKGSFSTLEIQRTEQGDSAMYLCASSSLVGNTEAFFGQGTRLTVV.

This clonotype has at least ten counts. The V call is TRBV12-3 or TRBV12-4, the J call TRBJ2-1; the D gene is possibly TRBD2 (5 bases). The V and J ends lost 0 bases and 5 bases respectively, with 11 bases between them. CDR3 length: 15 amino acids. The CDR3 DNA follows: TGTGCCAGCAGTTTAGCGGGAGTGTCTCACAATGAGCAGTTCTTC. It is translated as CASSLAGVSHNEQFF.

This clonotype was seen ten or more times. The V gene is TRBV9, the J gene TRBJ2-2, with TRBD1 as a possible D gene (5 bases). CDR1 is SGDLS and CDR2 is YYNGEE in the germline V gene. The CDR3 consists of 16 residues. V shed 3 bases and J shed 4 bases, with 16 bases lying between them. CDR3 nucleotides: TGTGCCAGCAGCGCAAATTTGTTGGGGCCCACCGGGGAGCTGTTTTTT. This codes for CASSANLLGPTGELFF.

This clonotype was counted at least ten times. This sequence joins TRBV5-1 and TRBJ2-7; D not certain. V gave up 5 bases and J gave up 2 bases, with 11 bases separating them. The germline V gene has CDR1 SGHRS and CDR2 YFSETQ. The CDR3 is made up of 13 amino acids. The DNA for the CDR3 is TGCGCCAGCAGTTCCGTGGAAACCTACGAGCAGTACTTC. This sequence encodes CASSSVETYEQYF.

This clonotype has at least ten counts. The V call is TRBV5-1, the J call TRBJ2-1; a weak D match, TRBD1 (6 bases). Trimming pared 0 bases from V and 6 bases from J, leaving 13 bases between. CDR3 length equals 15 residues. Germline V lookup: CDR1 SGHRS, CDR2 YFSETQ. CDR3 DNA: TGCGCCAGCAGCTTGGGGGACATTTCGAGCAATGAGCAGTTCTTC. Residues: CASSLGDISSNEQFF.

The rearrangement uses TRBV29-1 and TRBJ2-5, with 7 bases that match TRBD2. The germline V gene has CDR1 SQVTM and CDR2 ANQGSEA. The CDR3 spans 12 residues. The J segment lost 4 bases and the V segment lost 4 bases, leaving 3 bases of the junction unmatched. The CDR3 loop is CSVGPGGETQYF. The CDR3 DNA sequence: TGCAGCGTTGGCCCGGGGGGAGAGACCCAGTACTTC.

This clonotype was observed at least ten times. This chain joins TRBV6-2 or TRBV6-3 and TRBJ2-7, with a weak D call TRBD1 (5 bases). CDR1 is MNHEY and CDR2 is SVGEGT in the germline V gene. The germline V and J ends were trimmed by 5 bases and 5 bases, with 22 bases remaining between them. The CDR3 consists of 16 residues. CDR3 sequence (DNA): TGTGCCAGCAGTGGCTACCTCGACCCGCCAGGGAACGAGCAGTACTTC. Its translation: CASSGYLDPPGNEQYF.

Many counts were recorded for this clonotype. The V call is TRBV20-1, the J call TRBJ2-7, with a weak D call TRBD1 (8 bases). The germline V and J ends were trimmed by 5 bases and 4 bases, with 18 bases remaining between them. The CDR3 consists of 14 residues. The germline gives CDR1 DFQATT, CDR2 SNEGSKA (reference sequence). The DNA for the CDR3 is TGCAGTGCTCCCGGACAGGGAGGGAAATACGAGCAGTACTTC. This sequence encodes CSAPGQGGKYEQYF.

As DNA, the CDR3 is TGTGCCAGCTCACCAGAGACAGCTTACTATGGCTACACCTTC. This gives the protein CASSPETAYYGYTF. The V gene is TRBV18, the J gene TRBJ1-2, with D possibly TRBD1 on 5 matching bases. CDR1 KGHSH and CDR2 LQKENI come from the germline V gene. The CDR3 consists of 14 residues. Between the trimmed V and J ends, which lost 2 bases and 3 bases, there was a span of 10 bases.

With respect to this clonotype: A much larger clonotype is one base distant, so this may be a read error. The J gene is TRBJ2-7, the V gene TRBV5-1, with 8 bases lining up with TRBD2. The CDR3 totals 14 residues. Germline CDR1 and CDR2: SGHRS and YFSETQ. V trimming: 6 bases; J trimming: 4 bases; junction bases outside the gene matches: 9. The CDR3 region has the DNA TGCGCCAGCACCGTTCGGGGGGGGATGTACGAGCAGTACTTC. Translation: CASTVRGGMYEQYF.

The chain couples TRBV3-1 to TRBJ2-2, with D unresolved. The CDR3 extends over 12 amino acids. Germline V gene lookup returns CDR1 LGHDT and CDR2 YNNKEL (reference sequence). V was trimmed by 6 bases and J by 4 bases, leaving 6 bases between them. The CDR3 nucleotides are TGTGCCAGCAGACTGTTCACCGGGGAGCTGTTTTTT. Its translation is CASRLFTGELFF. Full variable domain (rest looked up from reference TRBV3-1 and TRBJ2-2): DTAVSQTPKYLVTQMGNDKSIKCEQNLGHDTMYWYKQDSKKFLKIMFSYNNKELIINETVPNRFSPKSPDKAHLNLHINSLELGDSAVYFCASRLFTGELFFGEGSRLTVL.

This clonotype was found many times. This sequence joins TRBV7-9 and TRBJ2-1; a possible D gene is TRBD2 (5 bases). CDR1 and CDR2 from the germline V gene are SEHNR and FQNEAQ (reference sequence). The CDR3 is made up of 16 amino acids. V lost 1 base and J lost 5, with 15 bases in between. The CDR3 coding sequence is TGTGCCAGCAGCTTAGTGGCTAGCAACGCCAACAATGAGCAGTTCTTC. This encodes CASSLVASNANNEQFF.